This entry lists 10 T cell receptor beta chains sequenced from one sample in a study of CD8+ T cells in alopecia areata. Extracted from the samples, RNA was reverse transcribed into cDNA to serve as the sequencing template. Method: immunoSEQ multiplex PCR; TCRdb's copy keeps in-frame clones and lacks some. The sample lists 75,000 to 100,000 clones, roughly two fifths seen once, with roughly 1.3% in the top ten. Sequencing used CD4+ T cells sorted from blood. These TCRs come from a human donor with alopecia areata.

The chain joins TRBV28 to TRBJ2-7; the match to TRBD1 covers 8 bases. This CDR3 has 11 amino acids. Germline V gene data show CDR1 as MDHEN and CDR2 as SYDVKM. V shed 8 bases and J 3 bases; nucleotides not matched to a gene: 0. CDR3 coding DNA: TGTGCCAGCGGACAGGGCTACGAGCAGTACTTC. Translating it yields CASGQGYEQYF.

This chain links TRBV25-1 with TRBJ1-5; 7 positions agree with TRBD1. This CDR3 contains 13 residues. The V and J ends lost 5 bases and 2 bases, in that order; junction bases with no gene match: 0. CDR1 and CDR2 (germline): MGHDK, SYGVNS. The CDR3 here is CASSQGGNQPQHF. CDR3 DNA sequence: TGTGCCAGCAGTCAGGGGGGCAATCAGCCCCAGCATTTT.

This chain links TRBV29-1 with TRBJ2-7, with a weak D call TRBD1 (6 bases). The CDR3 sequence is 15 residues long. The germline V and J ends were trimmed by 2 bases and 2 bases, with 16 bases remaining between them. Germline loops: CDR1 SQVTM, CDR2 ANQGSEA. This CDR3 reads CSVEISTGTTYEQYF. In DNA, the CDR3 is TGCAGCGTTGAAATATCGACCGGGACAACCTACGAGCAGTACTTC.

The chain is built from TRBV5-1 and TRBJ2-7; D not resolved. The CDR3 is 14 residues long. V shed 4 bases and J shed 4 bases, with 15 bases lying between them. Germline V gives CDR1 SGHRS, CDR2 YFSETQ. The CDR3 region is CASSPKTLGYEQYF. The CDR3 DNA reads as TGCGCCAGCAGCCCCAAGACCCTCGGGTACGAGCAGTACTTC. Drawing the rest from reference TRBV5-1 and TRBJ2-7, the complete variable domain is KAGVTQTPRYLIKTRGQQVTLSCSPISGHRSVSWYQQTPGQGLQFLFEYFSETQRNKGNFPGRFSGRQFSNSRSEMNVSTLELGDSALYLCASSPKTLGYEQYFGPGTRLTVT.

This clone has only a few counts. The chain employs TRBV5-4 and TRBJ2-1; tentatively, D is TRBD1 (5 bases). Trimming left V 7 bases short and J 10 bases short, with 21 bases between. The germline V gene encodes CDR1 SGHNT and CDR2 YYREEE (reference sequence). The CDR3 totals 14 residues. The CDR3 sequence is CASGDPTRRQEQFF. The CDR3 coding sequence is TGTGCCAGCGGCGACCCGACCCGGCGACAGGAGCAGTTCTTC.

The chain has TRBV2 and TRBJ1-5; possibly TRBD1 for D (5 bases). The V end lost 2 bases, the J end lost 8 bases, and 16 bases lay between the germline ends. Germline CDR1 and CDR2: SNHLY and FYNNEI. The CDR3 spans 15 residues. The CDR3 sequence is CASSENRGTAEPQHF. The CDR3 nucleotides read TGTGCCAGCAGTGAAAATAGGGGAACCGCGGAGCCCCAGCATTTT.

The V gene is TRBV29-1, the J gene TRBJ2-7; D not certain. The CDR3 sequence is 12 residues long. Germline V CDR1 and CDR2: SQVTM, ANQGSEA. V was shortened by 2 bases and J by 3 bases, with 8 bases between the two germline ends. The chain's CDR3 is CSVEFDNYEQYF. The CDR3, as DNA: TGCAGCGTTGAATTTGACAACTACGAGCAGTACTTC.

This clone was seen a few times. The sample has other DNA sequences that encode this CDR3 too. This chain joins TRBV7-2 and TRBJ2-3, with D unclear. Per the germline V gene, CDR1 is SGHTA and CDR2 is FQGNSA. V was clipped by 0 bases and J by 1 base, with 5 bases between them. The CDR3 extends over 14 amino acids. The CDR3 DNA reads as TGTGCCAGCAGCTTAGCTCGGGGCACAGATACGCAGTATTTT. Its translation: CASSLARGTDTQYF.

Comments on this clone: Additional DNA sequences in this sample encode the identical CDR3. This chain's CDR3 is CASSPREGETQYF. CDR3 sequence (DNA): TGTGCCAGCTCACCTAGAGAAGGAGAGACCCAGTACTTC. V gene TRBV18 combines with J gene TRBJ2-5; D is undetermined. CDR1 and CDR2 from the germline V gene are KGHSH and LQKENI. This CDR3 is 13 amino acids long. V lost 3 bases to trimming and J lost 4 bases, with 9 bases between them.

The genes are TRBV27 and TRBJ2-5; TRBD2 might be the D (5 bases). The V end was cut by 6 bases, the J end by 4 bases, with 18 bases between. The CDR3 loop spans 15 amino acids. Germline V gene data show CDR1 as MNHEY and CDR2 as SMNVEV (reference sequence). This chain's CDR3 is CASRSERDGSETQYF. CDR3 nucleotides: TGTGCCAGCAGATCCGAGAGGGATGGATCAGAGACCCAGTACTTC.